The rows below give T cell receptor beta chains drawn from one sample of a study of shared clonotypes between healthy human individuals. Sequencing used immunoSEQ multiplex PCR; TCRdb keeps in-frame clones, though not all of them. The table records more than 1.2 million clones, around 98.5% of them present only once. Sample: naive CD4+ T cells sorted from blood. Receptors originate from a man between 25 and 39 years old in good health. Both conserved end residues are part of each CDR3. The D gene is left open where the match is weak. The size entry is marked missing in some rows and otherwise reads once, few, many or a size class.

J	length	D	V	size	CDR3	DNA
TRBJ2-2	15	.	TRBV6-1	.	CASGPLSSNTGELFF	TGTGCTAGCGGCCCCCTTTCTTCGAACACCGGGGAGCTGTTTTTT
TRBJ2-7	11	.	TRBV7-2	.	CASSLVGEQYF	TGTGCCAGCAGCTTAGTTGGGGAGCAGTACTTC
TRBJ2-5	15	TRBD2	TRBV9	.	CASSVGTSGSETQYF	TGTGCCAGCAGCGTCGGGACTAGCGGGAGTGAGACCCAGTACTTC
TRBJ1-1	13	.	TRBV7-2	.	CASRIPTVTGHFF	TGTGCCAGCAGGATACCGACTGTGACAGGCCACTTTTTT
TRBJ2-1	10	.	TRBV19	.	CASIGREQFF	TGTGCCAGTATTGGTCGGGAGCAGTTCTTC
TRBJ1-1	12	.	TRBV25-1	.	CASSVGRTEAFF	TGTGCCAGCAGTGTTGGTAGGACTGAAGCTTTCTTT
TRBJ2-5	11	.	TRBV20-1	.	CSARVIETQYF	TGCAGTGCTAGAGTGATAGAGACCCAGTACTTC
TRBJ2-1	14	.	TRBV30	.	CAWSVGGSYNEQFF	TGTGCCTGGAGTGTCGGTGGCTCCTACAATGAGCAGTTCTTC
TRBJ2-6	17	TRBD1	TRBV19	.	CASSSTGGGSGANVLTF	TGTGCCAGTAGTTCGACAGGGGGCGGGTCTGGGGCCAACGTCCTGACTTTC
TRBJ2-2	16	TRBD2	TRBV9	.	CASSLRASGNTGELFF	TGTGCCAGCAGCCTTCGGGCTAGCGGGAACACCGGGGAGCTGTTTTTT
TRBJ2-7	14	TRBD2	TRBV5-4	.	CASSTGLAAYEQYF	TGTGCCAGCAGCACGGGACTAGCGGCCTACGAGCAGTACTTC
TRBJ1-5	14	TRBD1	TRBV19	.	CASRDRASYQPQHF	TGTGCCAGTAGAGACAGGGCATCGTATCAGCCCCAGCATTTT
TRBJ1-2	16	.	TRBV4-3	.	CASSQEVVLTDYGYTF	TGCGCCAGCAGCCAAGAGGTGGTCCTTACCGACTATGGCTACACCTTC
TRBJ1-1	15	.	TRBV7-3	.	CASSLNPGLNTEAFF	TGTGCCAGCAGCTTAAATCCAGGCCTGAACACTGAAGCTTTCTTT
TRBJ1-1	16	TRBD1	TRBV5-1	.	CASQRFGTGFNTEAFF	TGCGCCAGTCAGAGGTTCGGGACAGGTTTCAACACTGAAGCTTTCTTT
TRBJ2-2	16	.	TRBV15	once	CATSRDPTGYTGELFF	TGTGCCACCAGCAGAGATCCAACAGGGTACACCGGGGAGCTGTTTTTT
TRBJ2-1	12	.	TRBV6-4	.	CARFRQAREQFF	TGTGCCAGGTTCCGACAGGCTCGAGAGCAGTTCTTC
TRBJ1-2	11	.	TRBV20-1	.	CSARVLGGYTF	TGCAGTGCTAGAGTTTTAGGTGGCTACACCTTC
TRBJ2-5	14	.	TRBV10-3	.	CAISESKQVETQYF	TGTGCCATCAGTGAGTCTAAACAGGTCGAGACCCAGTACTTC
TRBJ2-7	17	TRBD1	TRBV5-1	.	CASSPGLLGEDRGKQYF	TGCGCCAGCAGCCCGGGTCTTTTGGGGGAAGACAGGGGCAAGCAGTACTTC
TRBJ2-7	15	TRBD2	TRBV18	.	CASSPAGGGAYEQYF	TGTGCCAGCTCACCAGCGGGAGGGGGGGCCTACGAGCAGTACTTC
TRBJ2-7	14	TRBD1	TRBV7-8	.	CASSPRDREGEQYF	TGTGCCAGCAGCCCCCGGGACAGGGAGGGCGAGCAGTACTTC
TRBJ2-7	14	.	TRBV5-1	.	CASSLVLQDNEQYF	TGCGCCAGCAGCTTGGTTTTGCAGGATAACGAGCAGTACTTC
TRBJ1-2	15	.	TRBV18	.	CASSPSTGTAYGYTF	TGTGCCAGCTCACCATCAACCGGGACGGCCTATGGCTACACCTTC
TRBJ2-5	18	TRBD2	TRBV6-1	once	CASSEQLAGTSAQETQYF	TGTGCCAGCAGTGAACAGCTCGCCGGGACTAGCGCGCAAGAGACCCAGTACTTC
TRBJ1-1	16	TRBD1	TRBV19	.	CASTKKGQRMNTEAFF	TGTGCCAGTACTAAAAAGGGACAGAGAATGAACACTGAAGCTTTCTTT
TRBJ2-1	19	TRBD2	TRBV14	.	CASSQGPPTSGNVYNEQFF	TGTGCCAGCAGCCAAGGGCCCCCGACTAGCGGGAACGTGTACAATGAGCAGTTCTTC
TRBJ2-6	13	.	TRBV6-5	once	CASSYSGANVLTF	TGTGCCAGCAGTTATTCAGGGGCCAACGTCCTGACTTTC
TRBJ2-5	12	.	TRBV6-6	.	CASSYPLAAQYF	TGTGCCAGCAGTTACCCCCTCGCGGCCCAGTACTTC
TRBJ2-7	13	TRBD1	TRBV29-1	.	CSAKGQGAREQYF	TGCAGCGCGAAGGGACAGGGGGCTCGCGAGCAGTACTTC
TRBJ2-3	14	.	TRBV5-6	once	CASSLVIAPDTQYF	TGTGCCAGCAGCTTGGTCATAGCGCCAGATACGCAGTATTTT
TRBJ1-2	12	.	TRBV2	.	CASGRDWDGYTF	TGTGCCAGCGGCCGGGACTGGGATGGCTACACCTTC
TRBJ2-7	18	TRBD2	TRBV28	.	CASSLHPILAETLYEQYF	TGTGCCAGCAGTTTGCATCCGATACTAGCGGAAACCCTCTACGAGCAGTACTTC
TRBJ2-2	13	.	TRBV27	.	CASSGRNTGELFF	TGTGCCAGCAGTGGCAGGAACACCGGGGAGCTGTTTTTT
TRBJ1-4	13	.	TRBV27	.	CASSLLGDAKLFF	TGTGCCAGCAGTCTCCTTGGGGATGCAAAACTGTTTTTT
TRBJ2-3	14	TRBD2	TRBV5-1	.	CASSFDSSGDTQYF	TGCGCCAGCAGCTTTGATTCTAGCGGAGATACGCAGTATTTT
TRBJ1-2	15	.	TRBV6-5	.	CASSYPKGAGYGYTF	TGTGCCAGCAGTTACCCAAAGGGCGCTGGCTATGGCTACACCTTC
TRBJ2-7	15	TRBD1	TRBV28	.	CASSYLGQGPLKQYF	TGTGCCAGCAGTTACCTGGGACAGGGACCCTTAAAGCAGTACTTC
TRBJ2-3	13	.	TRBV2	.	CASSVFSLDTQYF	TGTGCCAGCAGTGTATTTAGTTTAGATACGCAGTATTTT
TRBJ1-2	15	TRBD1	TRBV5-1	.	CASSLERTGPQGYTF	TGCGCCAGCAGCTTGGAAAGGACAGGGCCACAAGGCTACACCTTC
TRBJ2-7	15	TRBD1	TRBV5-1	.	CASSKQQGARGEQYF	TGCGCCAGCAGCAAACAACAGGGGGCTAGGGGCGAGCAGTACTTC